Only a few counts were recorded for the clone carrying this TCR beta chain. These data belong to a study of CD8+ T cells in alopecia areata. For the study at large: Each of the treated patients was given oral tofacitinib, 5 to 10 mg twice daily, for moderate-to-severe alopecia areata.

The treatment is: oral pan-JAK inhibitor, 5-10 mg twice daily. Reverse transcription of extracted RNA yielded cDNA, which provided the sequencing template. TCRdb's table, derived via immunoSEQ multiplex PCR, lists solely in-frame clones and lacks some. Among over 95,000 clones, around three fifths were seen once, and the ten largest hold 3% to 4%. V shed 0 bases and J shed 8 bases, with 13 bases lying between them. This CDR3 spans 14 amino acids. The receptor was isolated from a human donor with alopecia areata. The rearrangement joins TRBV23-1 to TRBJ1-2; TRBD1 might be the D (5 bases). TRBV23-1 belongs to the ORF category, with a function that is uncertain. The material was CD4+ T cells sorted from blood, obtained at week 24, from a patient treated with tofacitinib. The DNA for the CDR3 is TGCGCCAGCAGTCAATCGGCAGGGCTTCGGGGCTACACCTTC. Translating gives CASSQSAGLRGYTF.